Below, 28 T cell receptor beta chains from the same sample are listed, as sequenced in a study of low-dose radiotherapy and immunotherapy resistance in tumors. TRAV- and TRBV-specific primers primed first-strand cDNA, covering alpha and beta chains. TCRs were amplified for roughly 22 PCR cycles with a constant-region primer and V-primer adapter. Each CDR3 protein is one row after TCRdb ran MiXCR on the reads. The repertoire consists of tens of thousands of distinct CDR3 sequences, with less than 40% occurring once and the leading ten covering approximately 3.7%. Described time point: before trial treatment. The sample here was PBMCs, taken before treatment. These receptors all stem from a male donor with gallbladder cancer.

This clonotype has at least ten counts. V usage is TRBV5-4 and J usage is TRBJ1-1; D not resolved. From germline, CDR1 is SGHNT and CDR2 YYREEE (reference sequence). V dropped 1 base and J dropped 0 bases, with 10 bases sitting between them. The CDR3 covers 15 residues. Written as DNA, the CDR3 is TGTGCCAGCAGCTTGCTCGGCACAATGAACACTGAAGCTTTCTTT. Encoded protein: CASSLLGTMNTEAFF.

The table lists this clonotype with many counts. The chain recombines TRBV5-1 with TRBJ2-3, with D unclear. Per germline, CDR1 SGHRS and CDR2 YFSETQ. The V gene lost 2 bases and the J gene lost 1 base, with 11 bases spanning the gap. This CDR3 is built from 15 residues. The CDR3 here is CASSLLGHGTDTQYF. CDR3 coding DNA: TGCGCCAGCAGCTTACTCGGTCATGGCACAGATACGCAGTATTTT.

This chain uses TRBV7-7 with TRBJ2-7; 13 bases are a match to TRBD2. CDR3 length: 15 amino acids. CDR1 and CDR2 (germline): SSHAT, FNYEAQ (reference sequence). Unmatched junction bases numbered 3, after V lost 5 bases and J lost 2 bases. DNA for the CDR3: TGTGCCAGCAGCGACGGACTAGCGGGAGCCTACGAGCAGTACTTC. Translated: CASSDGLAGAYEQYF.

The chain has TRBV18 and TRBJ2-3; D assignment may be TRBD1 or TRBD2 (5 bases each). From germline, CDR1 is KGHSH and CDR2 LQKENI. The CDR3 has 18 residues. V was clipped by 1 base and J by 0 bases, with 17 bases between them. The CDR3 nucleotides read TGTGCCAGCTCACCACAAAGGGGAGAACCTACTAGCACAGATACGCAGTATTTT. Amino acids: CASSPQRGEPTSTDTQYF.

This clonotype was detected ten times or more. The J gene is TRBJ1-5, the V gene TRBV12-3 or TRBV12-4; TRBD1 agrees at 10 bases. The CDR3 extends over 17 amino acids. V trimming: 6 bases; J trimming: 5 bases; junction bases outside the gene matches: 13. This CDR3 reads CASRPSTGQGIDQPQHF. CDR3 nucleotides: TGTGCCAGCAGGCCGAGTACGGGACAGGGGATTGATCAGCCCCAGCATTTT.

This clonotype was picked up a small number of times. A far larger clone is only one base removed, so a read error is likely. V and J are TRBV3-1 and TRBJ2-5, with D possibly TRBD2 on 6 matching bases. Per germline, CDR1 LGHDT and CDR2 YNNKEL (reference sequence). The V and J ends lost 3 bases and 11 bases respectively, with 19 bases between them. The CDR3 has 14 residues. The CDR3 DNA sequence: TGTGCCAGCAGCCAGGGGGGAGCCCGCAATGAGCAGTACTTC. It yields the protein CASSQGGARNEQYF.

To note about this clonotype: This likely stems from a read error, as it lies one base from a far larger clone. The chain combines TRBV14 with TRBJ2-7, with 7 bases identical to TRBD2. This CDR3 is 15 amino acids long. V shed 4 bases and J 7 bases; nucleotides not matched to a gene: 13. Germline lookup yields CDR1 SGHDN and CDR2 FVKESK. The CDR3 DNA reads TGTGCCAGCAGCCCCGGGACTACCTACTGGAATGAGCAGTACTTC. Amino acids: CASSPGTTYWNEQYF.

This clonotype was counted at least ten times. The chain employs TRBV5-6 and TRBJ1-3; tentative D call: TRBD1 (5 bases). CDR1 and CDR2 from the germline V gene are SGHDT and YYEEEE. This CDR3 comprises 15 residues. Trimming cost V 3 bases and J 3 bases, with 13 bases left between them. The CDR3 DNA sequence: TGTGCCAGCAGCTCGGCCCGGGACGGTGGAAACACCATATATTTT. Translated, it gives CASSSARDGGNTIYF.

This clonotype was detected many times. The chain carries TRBV12-3 or TRBV12-4 and TRBJ2-1; D not resolved. There are 14 residues in the CDR3. V gave up 8 bases and J gave up 4 bases, with 15 bases separating them. The CDR3 loop reads CASPGRGLYNEQFF. Written as DNA, the CDR3 is TGTGCCAGCCCTGGTAGAGGCCTATACAATGAGCAGTTCTTC.

Here the CDR3 DNA reads TGTGCCAGCAACCGACAGGTGTACCAAGAGACCCAGTACTTC. Protein sequence: CASNRQVYQETQYF. The chain combines TRBV28 with TRBJ2-5; D is perhaps TRBD1 (6 bases). Germline V CDR1 and CDR2: MDHEN, SYDVKM. This CDR3 is 14 amino acids long. Trimming took off 7 bases at V and 0 bases at J, with 12 bases between the two ends.

About this clonotype: Only one base separates this from a far larger clonotype, so it likely reflects a read error. Here the CDR3 DNA reads TGTGCCAGCAGTTTCCGGTCACCCCGGGAGACCCAGTTCTTC. Translation gives CASSFRSPRETQFF. This rearrangement joins TRBV28 to TRBJ2-1; D is possibly TRBD2 (6 bases). The CDR3 covers 14 residues. Germline assignment: CDR1 MDHEN and CDR2 SYDVKM. Trimming took 3 bases from V and 13 from J, leaving 19 bases between them.

This clonotype was recorded at least ten times. The chain is built from TRBV7-9 and TRBJ2-7; the D gene is possibly TRBD1 (6 bases). CDR3 length: 14 residues. Trimming cost V 1 base and J 2 bases, with 9 bases left between them. Germline assignment: CDR1 SEHNR and CDR2 FQNEAQ (reference sequence). CDR3 nucleotide sequence: TGTGCCAGCAGCTTAGGAGGACAGACCTACGAGCAGTACTTC. Its translation: CASSLGGQTYEQYF.

This chain uses TRBV6-2 or TRBV6-3 with TRBJ2-1; TRBD2 is a possible D gene (6 bases). Per germline, CDR1 MNHEY and CDR2 SVGEGT. With 4 bases removed from V and 8 bases from J, the gap between germline ends came to 12 bases. The CDR3 extends over 13 amino acids. CDR3 in amino acids: CASSSLGGDEQFF. Written as DNA, the CDR3 is TGTGCCAGCAGTTCTCTGGGGGGAGATGAGCAGTTCTTC.

This chain uses TRBV5-6 with TRBJ1-4, with 8 nucleotides matching TRBD1. Germline V CDR1 and CDR2: SGHDT, YYEEEE. After removal of 4 bases from V and 7 bases from J, the junction contained 9 bases not matched to a gene. The CDR3 is 15 amino acids. CDR3 region: CASSRPQGASEKLFF. CDR3 in DNA: TGTGCCAGCAGCAGGCCCCAGGGGGCGAGTGAAAAACTGTTTTTT.

There are many counts of this clonotype. The chain carries TRBV18 and TRBJ1-1; D might be TRBD1 (6 bases). Trimming pared 1 base from V and 4 bases from J, leaving 16 bases between. CDR3 size: 16 residues. In germline, CDR1 is KGHSH, CDR2 LQKENI. Here the CDR3 reads CASSPQGGRRGTEAFF. The CDR3 DNA sequence: TGTGCCAGCTCACCACAAGGGGGACGGCGTGGCACTGAAGCTTTCTTT.

This clonotype has ten or more counts. V gene TRBV27 combines with J gene TRBJ2-5, with D unclear. Germline values: CDR1 MNHEY, CDR2 SMNVEV (reference sequence). The CDR3 sequence is 15 residues long. The V end was cut by 5 bases, the J end by 5 bases, with 18 bases between. The CDR3 nucleotides are TGTGCCAGCAGTCCTCAAATGGGTTCGTGGGAGACCCAGTACTTC. This sequence encodes CASSPQMGSWETQYF.

This clonotype was observed at least ten times. The chain carries TRBV12-3 or TRBV12-4 and TRBJ1-1, with 7 bases identical to TRBD1. V was clipped by 5 bases and J by 1 base; unmatched bases: 1. The CDR3 has 13 residues. Here the CDR3 DNA reads TGTGCCAGCAGTCGACAGGGGAACACTGAAGCTTTCTTT. Residues: CASSRQGNTEAFF.

The V call is TRBV5-1, the J call TRBJ2-7; D perhaps matches TRBD1 (6 bases). The V end was cut by 2 bases, the J end by 3 bases, with 12 bases between. This CDR3 spans 14 amino acids. The germline V gene has CDR1 SGHRS and CDR2 YFSETQ. CDR3 DNA sequence: TGCGCCAGCAGCTTAGCGGACAGCCACTACGAGCAGTACTTC. As protein: CASSLADSHYEQYF. Full variable domain (rest looked up from reference TRBV5-1 and TRBJ2-7): KAGVTQTPRYLIKTRGQQVTLSCSPISGHRSVSWYQQTPGQGLQFLFEYFSETQRNKGNFPGRFSGRQFSNSRSEMNVSTLELGDSALYLCASSLADSHYEQYFGPGTRLTVT.

This clonotype was recorded at least ten times. The genes are TRBV29-1 and TRBJ1-4; no firm D call. V was pared by 5 bases and J by 4 bases, with 11 bases between. The CDR3 consists of 13 residues. CDR1 is SQVTM, CDR2 ANQGSEA, per germline. CDR3 sequence: CSVFYLDNEKLFF. CDR3 DNA: TGCAGCGTTTTTTACTTGGATAATGAAAAACTGTTTTTT.

This clonotype was detected ten times or more. The chain uses TRBV29-1 and TRBJ2-7; D unclear. Germline V gives CDR1 SQVTM, CDR2 ANQGSEA. The CDR3 is made up of 11 amino acids. The V end lost 5 bases, the J end lost 6 bases, and 11 bases lay between the germline ends. The DNA of the CDR3 is TGCAGCGTTCCCCCTCACTCCGAGCAGTACTTC. Translating it yields CSVPPHSEQYF.

This clonotype was counted a single time. The chain uses TRBV24-1 and TRBJ1-2; 9 nucleotides agree with TRBD1. CDR1 KGHDR and CDR2 SFDVKD come from the germline V gene. V lost 5 bases to trimming and J lost 6 bases; unmatched junction nucleotides: 3. The CDR3 is made up of 13 amino acids. CDR3 residues: CATSGQGDDGYTF. DNA for the CDR3: TGTGCCACCAGTGGACAGGGGGACGATGGCTACACCTTC.

This clonotype was found many times. The V gene is TRBV3-1, the J gene TRBJ2-1; D is unclear. The CDR3 has 16 residues. The V end was cut by 1 base, the J end by 4 bases, with 14 bases between. CDR1 and CDR2 from the germline V gene are LGHDT and YNNKEL (reference sequence). The CDR3 loop is CASSQAVLQTYNEQFF. CDR3 nucleotide sequence: TGTGCCAGCAGCCAAGCGGTGCTCCAGACTTACAATGAGCAGTTCTTC.

This clonotype was recorded at least ten times. The V call is TRBV3-1, the J call TRBJ2-7, with TRBD2 identical over 8 bases. The CDR3 extends over 16 amino acids. Germline V gene sequence: CDR1 LGHDT, CDR2 YNNKEL (reference sequence). V gave up 4 bases and J gave up 3 bases; unmatched junction bases: 11. The CDR3 loop is CASSLRGGRSLYEQYF. The CDR3 bases are TGTGCCAGCAGCCTACGGGGGGGGAGAAGCCTCTACGAGCAGTACTTC.

This clonotype was recorded at least ten times. This sequence joins TRBV27 and TRBJ2-5, with 11 bases that match TRBD1. V shed 6 bases and J 5 bases; nucleotides not matched to a gene: 11. The CDR3 length is 16 residues. Looked up from germline, CDR1 is MNHEY and CDR2 is SMNVEV (reference sequence). The CDR3 bases are TGTGCCAGCAGGCCAAACGGACAGGGGGCGATTGAGACCCAGTACTTC. Its translation: CASRPNGQGAIETQYF.

The CDR3 DNA sequence: TGTGCCAGCAGCCACAATAGCGGGAGCGGGGTAAATGAGCAGTTCTTC. It encodes CASSHNSGSGVNEQFF. V and J are TRBV5-6 and TRBJ2-1, with TRBD2 matching over 9 bases. The ends lost 4 bases at V and 7 bases at J; junction bases unmatched: 12. The CDR3 sequence is 16 residues long. CDR1 is SGHDT and CDR2 is YYEEEE in the germline V gene.

As DNA, the CDR3 is TGTGCCAGCAGCCAAACCTCCGGGGGGGCAGGAGGCTACACCTTC. Protein sequence: CASSQTSGGAGGYTF. The chain recombines TRBV3-1 with TRBJ1-2, with a possible D match to TRBD1 (6 bases). The germline CDR1 and CDR2 sequences are LGHDT and YNNKEL (reference sequence). The CDR3 extends over 15 amino acids. The ends were cut back, 2 bases at V and 8 bases at J, with 18 bases in the middle.

Many counts were recorded for this clonotype. V is TRBV19 and J is TRBJ1-5, with 8 bases that match TRBD1. J gave up 7 bases and V 6 bases, and 11 bases lay outside the gene matches. This CDR3 spans 15 amino acids. Germline assignment: CDR1 LNHDA and CDR2 SQIVND (reference sequence). The CDR3 DNA is TGTGCCAGTAGCCCCGGACAGGGCGGGTGGCAGCCCCAGCATTTT. It yields the protein CASSPGQGGWQPQHF.

At least ten counts were recorded for this clonotype. This chain uses TRBV19 with TRBJ1-5; D gene unclear. Trimming pared 3 bases from V and 0 bases from J, leaving 9 bases between. The CDR3 runs to 15 residues. Per the germline V gene, CDR1 is LNHDA and CDR2 is SQIVND (reference sequence). CDR3 bases: TGTGCCAGTAGTATGGGAGTCTATAGCAATCAGCCCCAGCATTTT. Protein sequence: CASSMGVYSNQPQHF.